The next 27 T cell receptor beta chains were all read from a single sample in a study of T-cell memory formation after mild COVID-19. TCRdb re-called the 5' RACE reads through MiXCR, storing one row per CDR3 protein. The data contain roughly 610,000 distinct CDR3 sequences, roughly 17% of them seen just once; the ten biggest clones take up roughly 7.7%. The sequenced material came from PBMCs or a T cell subset sorted from them (not recorded which). These receptors all come from an adult woman who had mild COVID-19 (a few samples of this study predate the infection). Cell type and time point are not known.

The chain uses TRBV30 and TRBJ1-2; TRBD1 agrees at 8 bases. V shed 1 base and J 5 bases; nucleotides not matched to a gene: 12. This CDR3 comprises 16 residues. Germline assignment: CDR1 GTSNPN and CDR2 SVGIG (reference sequence). CDR3 nucleotide sequence: TGTGCCTGGAGTGAGGGATGGACAGGGTCGAATTATGGCTACACCTTC. Translating gives CAWSEGWTGSNYGYTF.

The chain has TRBV7-9 and TRBJ1-1; possible D gene TRBD1, 6 bases. The germline V gene has CDR1 SEHNR and CDR2 FQNEAQ (reference sequence). CDR3 size: 16 residues. V gave up 8 bases and J gave up 1 base, with 20 bases separating them. The CDR3 here is CASHRRRGNQNTEAFF. The CDR3 DNA follows: TGTGCCAGCCACCGGAGGAGGGGGAATCAGAACACTGAAGCTTTCTTT.

This clonotype occurred a few times. The chain has TRBV7-9 and TRBJ2-1, with a weak D call TRBD1 (6 bases). Trimming pared 0 bases from V and 4 bases from J, leaving 16 bases between. This CDR3 contains 17 residues. The germline V gene has CDR1 SEHNR and CDR2 FQNEAQ (reference sequence). The CDR3 DNA follows: TGTGCCAGCAGCTTAGCTCCGGACAGTCTGGGGTACAATGAGCAGTTCTTC. It encodes CASSLAPDSLGYNEQFF.

Only a few counts were recorded for this clonotype. This chain uses TRBV15 with TRBJ2-3; D unclear. The CDR3 consists of 17 residues. Trimming pared 0 bases from V and 3 bases from J, leaving 16 bases between. Germline values: CDR1 LNHNV, CDR2 YYDKDF (reference sequence). CDR3 residues: CATSRDPLPVGTDTQYF. In nucleotides, the CDR3 is TGTGCCACCAGCAGAGATCCACTGCCAGTAGGGACAGATACGCAGTATTTT.

This clonotype was detected only a few times. The DNA for the CDR3 is TGTGCCAGCAGTCGAAGGCTTTCAGGGGTCACTGAAGCTTTCTTT. Amino acid sequence: CASSRRLSGVTEAFF. The V and J genes are TRBV6-5 and TRBJ1-1, with a weak D call TRBD1 (6 bases). Trimming removed 5 bases at V and 4 bases at J, with 17 bases between. Per germline, CDR1 MNHEY and CDR2 SVGAGI. The CDR3 has 15 residues.

CDR3 amino acids: CASSPQEANTEAFF. In nucleotides, the CDR3 is TGTGCCAGCTCACCACAGGAGGCGAACACTGAAGCTTTCTTT. The chain employs TRBV18 and TRBJ1-1, with D uncertain. This CDR3 is 14 amino acids long. The V end was cut by 1 base, the J end by 1 base, with 7 bases between. Per germline, CDR1 KGHSH and CDR2 LQKENI.

This clonotype has only a few counts. J is TRBJ1-2 and V is TRBV6-6; 9 nucleotides align to TRBD1. V lost 5 bases, J lost 3 bases, and 7 bases stayed unmatched. The CDR3 totals 15 residues. CDR1 is MNHNY and CDR2 is SVGAGI in the germline V gene (reference sequence). CDR3 in amino acids: CASSPGQGYDYGYTF. The CDR3 bases are TGTGCCAGCAGTCCGGGACAGGGATACGACTATGGCTACACCTTC.

The CDR3 nucleotides are TGTGCCATCAGCACAGGGAGTGAGTCTACTGAAGCTTTCTTT. Its protein is CAISTGSESTEAFF. V is TRBV10-3 and J is TRBJ1-1; D is perhaps TRBD1 (6 bases). Germline V CDR1 and CDR2: ENHRY, SYGVKD. V lost 6 bases and J lost 5, with 16 bases in between. The CDR3 totals 14 residues.

The chain uses TRBV15 and TRBJ2-5; D gene unclear. Germline lookup yields CDR1 LNHNV and CDR2 YYDKDF (reference sequence). This CDR3 has 14 residues. V dropped 0 bases and J dropped 5 bases, with 10 bases sitting between them. The CDR3, as DNA: TGTGCCACCAGCAGAGATCGTCATAGGGAGACCCAGTACTTC. Its translation is CATSRDRHRETQYF.

A word on this clonotype: Mismatch with germline at one junction end may stem from a read error. The V call is TRBV24-1, the J call TRBJ2-1; D may match TRBD1 or TRBD2 (5 bases each). Looked up from germline, CDR1 is KGHDR and CDR2 is SFDVKD. CDR3 length: 17 amino acids. The DNA of the CDR3 is TGTGCCACCTCCGAGGGGCACCTAAGGAGCTCCTACAATGAGCAGCTCTTC. Its protein is CATSEGHLRSSYNEQLF.

This clonotype occurred a few times. The V gene is TRBV4-2, the J gene TRBJ2-7, with D maybe TRBD2 (6 bases). CDR3 length: 16 residues. Germline assignment: CDR1 LGHNA and CDR2 YNFKEQ. V dropped 4 bases and J dropped 0 bases, with 16 bases sitting between them. The CDR3: CASSPSGTEVSYEQYF. CDR3 coding DNA: TGTGCCAGCAGCCCCTCCGGGACTGAAGTCTCCTACGAGCAGTACTTC.

This clonotype has only a few counts. The rearrangement links TRBV25-1 to TRBJ2-2; D gene uncertain. The CDR3 spans 14 residues. Trimming pared 3 bases from V and 6 bases from J, leaving 11 bases between. Germline loops: CDR1 MGHDK, CDR2 SYGVNS. The CDR3, as DNA: TGTGCCAGCAGTGAGGACCCGGGTTCCGGGGAGCTGTTTTTT. Its translation: CASSEDPGSGELFF.

This clonotype was seen a handful of times. V and J are TRBV4-3 and TRBJ1-3, with TRBD1 matching over 9 bases. The CDR3 has 20 amino acids. With 0 bases clipped from V and 0 bases from J, the junction kept 12 bases outside the gene matches. Germline-derived CDR1 and CDR2 are LGHNA and YSLEER. CDR3 sequence reads: CASSQDEQGAKSGSGNTIYF. CDR3 sequence (DNA): TGCGCCAGCAGCCAAGATGAACAGGGGGCCAAATCAGGCTCTGGAAACACCATATATTTT.

The chain links TRBV29-1 to TRBJ2-7, with 9 bases aligning to TRBD2. Germline assignment: CDR1 SQVTM and CDR2 ANQGSEA. There are 15 residues in the CDR3. V lost 3 bases, J lost 4 bases, and 10 bases stayed unmatched. CDR3 DNA: TGCAGCGTTGAGGAAAAGGCGCTAGCGGGGTACGAGCAGTACTTC. Translating gives CSVEEKALAGYEQYF.

The chain employs TRBV28 and TRBJ2-2; TRBD1 aligns across 8 bases. Germline CDR1 reads MDHEN; CDR2 reads SYDVKM. J was trimmed by 5 bases and V by 4 bases; bases with no gene match: 15. The CDR3 runs to 18 residues. CDR3 protein: CASSSPSTGGVMTGELFF. The CDR3 coding sequence is TGTGCCAGCAGTTCGCCAAGTACAGGGGGAGTGATGACCGGGGAGCTGTTTTTT.

There are a few counts of this clonotype. The chain recombines TRBV4-3 with TRBJ2-2, with D perhaps matching TRBD2 (5 bases). CDR3 length: 14 residues. V gave up 5 bases and J gave up 6 bases, with 13 bases separating them. CDR1 and CDR2 (germline): LGHNA, YSLEER. CDR3 sequence reads: CASSSSWTAGELFF. The CDR3 nucleotides read TGCGCCAGCAGCTCTAGCTGGACGGCCGGGGAGCTGTTTTTT.

The rearrangement links TRBV2 to TRBJ2-1; the D call may be TRBD1 or TRBD2 (5 bases each). This CDR3 spans 14 amino acids. Germline-derived CDR1 and CDR2 are SNHLY and FYNNEI. The germline V and J ends were trimmed by 6 bases and 6 bases, with 15 bases remaining between them. In DNA, the CDR3 is TGTGCCAGCAGATCGACGGGGCAAACCAATGAGCAGTTCTTC. Translating gives CASRSTGQTNEQFF.

The V and J genes are TRBV7-9 and TRBJ1-1; 7 bases are a match to TRBD1. The V and J ends lost 8 bases and 9 bases, in that order; junction bases with no gene match: 9. The CDR3 spans 12 residues. Looked up from germline, CDR1 is SEHNR and CDR2 is FQNEAQ (reference sequence). CDR3 sequence (DNA): TGTGCCAGCGGCCAGGGGGGAGGACAAGCTTTCTTT. This sequence encodes CASGQGGGQAFF.

This clonotype was counted a few times. The chain links TRBV12-3 or TRBV12-4 to TRBJ2-7, with a possible D match to TRBD2 (5 bases). The V and J ends lost 2 bases and 5 bases respectively, with 16 bases between them. The CDR3 length is 15 residues. Here the CDR3 DNA reads TGTGCCAGCAGTTTATTGGGGAGCCTAAAGGACGAGCAGTACTTC. Its protein product is CASSLLGSLKDEQYF.

The table lists this clonotype with many counts. The rearrangement uses TRBV7-3 and TRBJ2-5; TRBD2 is a possible D gene (6 bases). CDR3 length: 16 amino acids. Germline-derived CDR1 and CDR2 are SGHTA and FQGTGA. The ends were cut back, 3 bases at V and 3 bases at J, with 17 bases in the middle. CDR3 nucleotides: TGTGCCAGCAGCTTCAGTGGTTCTAGCGCGAAAGAGACCCAGTACTTC. This gives the protein CASSFSGSSAKETQYF.

This clonotype was seen more than once but under ten times. V is TRBV7-9 and J is TRBJ2-7; D possibly matches TRBD1 or TRBD2 (5 bases each). This CDR3 contains 18 residues. Deletions cut 5 bases from V and 0 bases from J, with 23 bases between. Germline CDR1 SEHNR, CDR2 FQNEAQ (reference sequence). CDR3 sequence reads: CASSPGKYGRAISYEQYF. The CDR3 DNA follows: TGTGCCAGCAGCCCGGGGAAGTATGGCAGGGCCATCTCCTACGAGCAGTACTTC.

This chain uses TRBV7-2 with TRBJ2-1; 7 bases map to TRBD1. Germline CDR1 reads SGHTA; CDR2 reads FQGNSA. This CDR3 comprises 14 residues. V lost 2 bases and J lost 6; bases outside the gene matches: 4. The CDR3 sequence is CASSLRGTVNEQFF. CDR3 DNA sequence: TGTGCCAGCAGCTTAAGGGGGACAGTCAATGAGCAGTTCTTC. Combining the CDR3 with reference TRBV7-2 and TRBJ2-1 gives the whole variable domain GAGVSQSPSNKVTEKGKDVELRCDPISGHTALYWYRQSLGQGLEFLIYFQGNSAPDKSGLPSDRFSAERTGGSVSTLTIQRTQQEDSAVYLCASSLRGTVNEQFFGPGTRLTVL.

The chain joins TRBV20-1 to TRBJ1-2, with D possibly TRBD1 on 5 matching bases. The ends were cut back, 1 base at V and 7 bases at J, with 10 bases in the middle. The CDR3 sequence is 12 residues long. Germline lookup yields CDR1 DFQATT and CDR2 SNEGSKA (reference sequence). DNA of the CDR3: TGCAGTGCTAGAGTTCGGGGGTTTGGCTACACCTTC. Protein sequence: CSARVRGFGYTF.

V usage is TRBV5-1 and J usage is TRBJ1-1, with D perhaps TRBD1 (5 bases). The CDR3 has 13 residues. Germline loops: CDR1 SGHRS, CDR2 YFSETQ. The V end was cut by 3 bases, the J end by 3 bases, with 9 bases between. CDR3 DNA sequence: TGCGCCAGCAGCTCCCTCAGGGACACTGAAGCTTTCTTT. Its protein product is CASSSLRDTEAFF.

The CDR3: CASSQGSGSTDTQYF. CDR3 nucleotide sequence: TGCGCCAGCAGCCAAGGTAGCGGGAGCACAGATACGCAGTATTTT. This chain uses TRBV4-3 with TRBJ2-3; 7 bases are shared with TRBD2. The CDR3 sequence is 15 residues long. Per the germline V gene, CDR1 is LGHNA and CDR2 is YSLEER. Losses at the gene ends were 1 base for V and 0 bases for J; bases not matched to a gene: 1.

This sequence joins TRBV29-1 and TRBJ2-5, with TRBD2 matching 8 bases. V lost 3 bases and J lost 5; bases outside the gene matches: 8. This CDR3 comprises 14 residues. Germline CDR1 and CDR2: SQVTM and ANQGSEA. The CDR3 DNA is TGCAGCGTTGACACGCGGGGGGCCGGGGAGACCCAGTACTTC. Residues: CSVDTRGAGETQYF.

This chain connects TRBV5-1 to TRBJ2-1, with 11 bases aligning to TRBD2. The V gene end was trimmed by 4 bases and the J gene end by 7 bases; junction bases not matched to a gene: 10. This CDR3 spans 16 amino acids. The germline CDR1 and CDR2 sequences are SGHRS and YFSETQ. Written as DNA, the CDR3 is TGCGCCAGCAGCGTCCCCCTAGCGGGGGGCGTAAATGAGCAGTTCTTC. It translates to CASSVPLAGGVNEQFF.